This T cell receptor (beta chain) emerged from a study of blood T cell repertoires in COVID-19. In the study overall: Acute and convalescent COVID-19 specimens originated in the United States, Italy and Spain. The analysed material was cDNA or gDNA that came from T cells, B-cell-depleted T cells, or PBMCs.

Per the study methods: How many nucleated cells were present was estimated from reference gene primer amplification. Assay: immunoSEQ multiplex PCR; the TCRdb copy retains only in-frame clones and omits some. V, J and clone size were drawn from that table, and D and trimming were deduced from the DNA. The table shows fewer than 250,000 clones, with almost 85% occurring only once. The length of the CDR3 is 16 residues. V lost 3 bases to trimming and J lost 0 bases, with 13 bases between them. CDR1 and CDR2 from the germline V gene are KGHDR and SFDVKD. Sequencing was carried out using peripheral blood. This TCR was sampled from a woman aged 45-65 years with active or convalescent COVID-19. The chain joins TRBV24-1 to TRBJ2-5; D unclear. The DNA for the CDR3 is TGTGCCACCAGTGATCGCCCAGGCAGGAACCAAGAGACCCAGTACTTC. Translated, it gives CATSDRPGRNQETQYF.